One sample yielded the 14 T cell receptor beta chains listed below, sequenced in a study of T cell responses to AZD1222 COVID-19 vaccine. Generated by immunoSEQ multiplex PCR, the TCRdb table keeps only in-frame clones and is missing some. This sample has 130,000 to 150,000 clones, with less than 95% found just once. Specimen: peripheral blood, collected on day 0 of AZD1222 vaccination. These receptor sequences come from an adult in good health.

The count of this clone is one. The CDR3 spells CASSQDRWEGAAEQYF. The DNA of the CDR3 is TGCGCCAGCAGCCAAGATAGGTGGGAGGGGGCGGCCGAGCAGTACTTC. V usage is TRBV4-3 and J usage is TRBJ2-7; either TRBD1 or TRBD2 may fit D (7 bases each). The germline V gene encodes CDR1 LGHNA and CDR2 YSLEER. V was clipped by 0 bases and J by 6 bases, with 18 bases between them. The CDR3 extends over 16 amino acids.

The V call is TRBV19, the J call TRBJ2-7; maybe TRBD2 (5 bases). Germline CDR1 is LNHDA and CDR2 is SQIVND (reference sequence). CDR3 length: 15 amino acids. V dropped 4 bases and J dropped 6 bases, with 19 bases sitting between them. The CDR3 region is CASSKSSSQRGEQYF. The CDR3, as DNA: TGTGCCAGTAGTAAATCTAGCTCCCAACGCGGCGAGCAGTACTTC.

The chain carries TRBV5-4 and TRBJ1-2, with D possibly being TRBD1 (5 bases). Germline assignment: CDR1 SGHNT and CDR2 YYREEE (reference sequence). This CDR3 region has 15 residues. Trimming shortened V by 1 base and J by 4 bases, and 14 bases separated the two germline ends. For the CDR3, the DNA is TGTGCCAGCAGCTTGTCTGGGACGGCCTCCTATGGCTACACCTTC. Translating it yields CASSLSGTASYGYTF.

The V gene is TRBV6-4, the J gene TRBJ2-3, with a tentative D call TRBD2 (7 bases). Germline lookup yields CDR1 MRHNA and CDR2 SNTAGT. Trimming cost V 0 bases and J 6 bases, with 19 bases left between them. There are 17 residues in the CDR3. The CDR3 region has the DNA TGTGCCAGCAGTGACTCTGCGAGCGGGGCAGGGGCTGATACGCAGTATTTT. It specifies CASSDSASGAGADTQYF.

The CDR3 here is CASSFRQGTGELFF. The CDR3 DNA reads as TGTGCCAGCAGTTTTCGACAGGGCACCGGGGAGCTGTTTTTT. This rearrangement joins TRBV2 to TRBJ2-2; the match to TRBD1 covers 7 bases. CDR1 is SNHLY and CDR2 is FYNNEI in the germline V gene. The ends lost 5 bases at V and 4 bases at J; junction bases unmatched: 4. The CDR3 runs 14 residues. The full variable domain, rest sourced from reference TRBV2 and TRBJ2-2, is EPEVTQTPSHQVTQMGQEVILRCVPISNHLYFYWYRQILGQKVEFLVSFYNNEISEKSEIFDDQFSVERPDGSNFTLKIRSTKLEDSAMYFCASSFRQGTGELFFGEGSRLTVL.

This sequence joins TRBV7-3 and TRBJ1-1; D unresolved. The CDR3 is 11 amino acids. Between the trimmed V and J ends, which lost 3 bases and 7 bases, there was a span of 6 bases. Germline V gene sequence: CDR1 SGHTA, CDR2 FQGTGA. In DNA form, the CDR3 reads TGTGCCAGCAGCTTCAAATATGAAGCTTTCTTT. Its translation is CASSFKYEAFF.

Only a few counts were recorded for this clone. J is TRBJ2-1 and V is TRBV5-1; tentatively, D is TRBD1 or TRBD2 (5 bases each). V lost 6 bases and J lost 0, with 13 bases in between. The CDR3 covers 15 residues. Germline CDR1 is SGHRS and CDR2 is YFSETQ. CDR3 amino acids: CASTEGQGSYNEQFF. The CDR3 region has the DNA TGCGCCAGCACAGAGGGGCAGGGCTCCTACAATGAGCAGTTCTTC.

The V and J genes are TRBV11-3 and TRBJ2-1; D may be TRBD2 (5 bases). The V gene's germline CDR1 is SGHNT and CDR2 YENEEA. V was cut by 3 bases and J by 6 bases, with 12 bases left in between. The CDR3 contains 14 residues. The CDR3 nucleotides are TGTGCCAGCAGCTTTTACGGGATTGGCAATGAGCAGTTCTTC. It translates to CASSFYGIGNEQFF.

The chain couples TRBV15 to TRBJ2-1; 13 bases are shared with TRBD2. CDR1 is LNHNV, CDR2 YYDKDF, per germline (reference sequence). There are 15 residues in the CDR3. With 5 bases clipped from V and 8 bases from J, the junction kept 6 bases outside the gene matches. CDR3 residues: CATSQLAGGPDEQFF. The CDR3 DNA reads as TGTGCCACCAGCCAACTAGCGGGAGGGCCAGATGAGCAGTTCTTC.

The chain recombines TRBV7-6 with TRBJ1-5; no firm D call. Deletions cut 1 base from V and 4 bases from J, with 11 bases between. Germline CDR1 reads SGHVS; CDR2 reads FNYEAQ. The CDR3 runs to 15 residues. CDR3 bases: TGTGCCAGCAGCTTAGGACCGGGAGGAAATCAGCCCCAGCATTTT. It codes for CASSLGPGGNQPQHF. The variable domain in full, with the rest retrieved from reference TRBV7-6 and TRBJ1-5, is GAGVSQSPRYKVTKRGQDVALRCDPISGHVSLYWYRQALGQGPEFLTYFNYEAQQDKSGLPNDRFSAERPEGSISTLTIQRTEQRDSAMYRCASSLGPGGNQPQHFGDGTRLSIL.

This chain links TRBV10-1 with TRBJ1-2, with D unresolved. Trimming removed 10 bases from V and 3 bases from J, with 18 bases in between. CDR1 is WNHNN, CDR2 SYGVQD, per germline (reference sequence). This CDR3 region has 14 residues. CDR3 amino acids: CATADPALDYGYTF. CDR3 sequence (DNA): TGCGCCACCGCTGATCCGGCGCTGGACTATGGCTACACCTTC.

CDR3 sequence (DNA): TGTGCCAGCAGCCATCCCGGGACTGCCCCCTACGAGCAGTACTTC. It specifies CASSHPGTAPYEQYF. The chain has TRBV4-2 and TRBJ2-7; perhaps TRBD2 as D (6 bases). Germline V gene sequence: CDR1 LGHNA, CDR2 YNFKEQ. This CDR3 spans 15 amino acids. V lost 3 bases to trimming and J lost 2 bases, with 14 bases between them.

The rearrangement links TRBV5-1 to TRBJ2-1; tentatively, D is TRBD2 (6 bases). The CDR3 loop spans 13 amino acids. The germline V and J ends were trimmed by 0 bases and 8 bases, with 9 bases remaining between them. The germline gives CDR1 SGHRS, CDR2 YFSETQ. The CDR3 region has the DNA TGCGCCAGCAGCTTGGTGGGGGGTCATGAGCAGTTCTTC. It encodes CASSLVGGHEQFF.

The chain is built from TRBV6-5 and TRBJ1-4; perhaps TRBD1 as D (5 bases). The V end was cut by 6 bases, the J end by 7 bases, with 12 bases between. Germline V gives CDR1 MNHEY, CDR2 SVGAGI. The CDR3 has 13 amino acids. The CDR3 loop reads CASSRGTGEKLFF. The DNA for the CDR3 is TGTGCCAGCAGCCGAGGGACGGGTGAAAAACTGTTTTTT.